A single TCR beta chain is shown here with its context. The identical CDR3 is also encoded by other nucleotide sequences in the sample. TCRdb's copy holds only in-frame clones and misses some; the assay was immunoSEQ multiplex PCR. The data hold millions of clones, with over 85% observed a single time. This CDR3 is 14 amino acids long. V was shortened by 0 bases and J by 2 bases, with 7 bases between the two germline ends. Per the germline V gene, CDR1 is SGHRS and CDR2 is YFSETQ. The entry originates in a study of shared clonotypes between healthy human individuals. This receptor was obtained from a man aged 18-30 years in good health. Sequenced: naive CD4+ T cells sorted from blood. As for subset: CD45RA+ positively selected. This chain links TRBV5-1 with TRBJ2-3; D is unresolved. The CDR3 sequence: CASSLADFTDTQYF. The CDR3 DNA reads TGCGCCAGCAGCTTGGCTGATTTCACAGATACGCAGTATTTT. The full variable domain, its missing parts supplied by reference TRBV5-1 and TRBJ2-3, is KAGVTQTPRYLIKTRGQQVTLSCSPISGHRSVSWYQQTPGQGLQFLFEYFSETQRNKGNFPGRFSGRQFSNSRSEMNVSTLELGDSALYLCASSLADFTDTQYFGPGTRLTVL.